This is a list of T cell receptor beta chains from one sample in a study of cytomegalovirus exposure and HLA in healthy donors. Sequencing used immunoSEQ multiplex PCR; TCRdb keeps in-frame clones, though not all of them. In the table there are 150,000 to 180,000 clones, roughly 75% of which are singletons. Sequencing was performed on PBMCs. These receptors all stem from a man aged 18 to 29 in good health and CMV-seronegative. Each CDR3 is given with its conserved first and last residue. D genes are given only for firm matches. Where a row states a size, it is once, few, many or the class of an expanded clone; other rows omit it.

D gene: TRBD2; V gene: TRBV9; J gene: TRBJ2-2; clone size: -; CDR3 protein: CASSVQGLANTGELFF; CDR3 DNA: TGTGCCAGCAGCGTACAGGGACTAGCGAACACCGGGGAGCTGTTTTTT
D gene: TRBD1; V gene: TRBV10-1; J gene: TRBJ1-2; clone size: -; CDR3 protein: CASDGQGAWYGYTF; CDR3 DNA: TGCGCCAGCGACGGACAGGGGGCTTGGTATGGCTACACCTTC
D gene: -; V gene: TRBV7-9; J gene: TRBJ2-3; clone size: -; CDR3 protein: CASSLRAELTDTQYF; CDR3 DNA: TGTGCCAGCAGCCTACGCGCGGAGCTCACAGATACGCAGTATTTT
D gene: -; V gene: TRBV28; J gene: TRBJ2-3; clone size: -; CDR3 protein: CASSPQSDTQYF; CDR3 DNA: TGTGCCAGCAGCCCACAGTCTGATACGCAGTATTTT
D gene: -; V gene: TRBV6-6; J gene: TRBJ2-2; clone size: few; CDR3 protein: CASSPTRTGELFF; CDR3 DNA: TGTGCCAGCAGTCCTACTAGGACCGGGGAGCTGTTTTTT
D gene: -; V gene: TRBV27; J gene: TRBJ1-5; clone size: few; CDR3 protein: CASRVTGRDQPQHF; CDR3 DNA: TGTGCCAGCAGGGTAACAGGGAGGGATCAGCCCCAGCATTTT
D gene: TRBD2; V gene: TRBV7-2; J gene: TRBJ2-5; clone size: -; CDR3 protein: CASSRTSGTGLNSQYF; CDR3 DNA: TGTGCCAGCAGTCGGACTAGCGGGACAGGCCTGAACTCCCAGTACTTC
D gene: TRBD2; V gene: TRBV7-7; J gene: TRBJ2-1; clone size: -; CDR3 protein: CASSRTSGRDEQFF; CDR3 DNA: TGTGCCAGCAGCCGAACTAGCGGGAGGGATGAGCAGTTCTTC
D gene: -; V gene: TRBV13; J gene: TRBJ2-1; clone size: -; CDR3 protein: CASSPGGSPYNEQFF; CDR3 DNA: TGTGCCAGCTCACCGGGCGGGTCCCCCTACAATGAGCAGTTCTTC
D gene: -; V gene: TRBV9; J gene: TRBJ2-2; clone size: -; CDR3 protein: CASSVTGLFTGELFF; CDR3 DNA: TGTGCCAGCAGCGTAACAGGGCTATTCACCGGGGAGCTGTTTTTT
D gene: -; V gene: TRBV7-6; J gene: TRBJ1-3; clone size: few; CDR3 protein: CASSLAAGDHGNTIYF; CDR3 DNA: TGTGCCAGCAGCTTAGCGGCAGGGGATCACGGAAACACCATATATTTT
D gene: -; V gene: TRBV28; J gene: TRBJ1-4; clone size: once; CDR3 protein: CATGRGNNEKLFF; CDR3 DNA: TGTGCCACCGGCCGGGGGAATAATGAAAAACTGTTTTTT
D gene: -; V gene: TRBV6-5; J gene: TRBJ2-7; clone size: few; CDR3 protein: CASSYSTGDEQYF; CDR3 DNA: TGTGCCAGCAGTTACTCGACGGGGGACGAGCAGTACTTC
D gene: -; V gene: TRBV9; J gene: TRBJ2-7; clone size: -; CDR3 protein: CASSVSNRGEQYF; CDR3 DNA: TGTGCCAGCAGCGTTTCGAATCGGGGTGAGCAGTACTTC
D gene: -; V gene: TRBV15; J gene: TRBJ2-7; clone size: -; CDR3 protein: CATDRGAGEQYF; CDR3 DNA: TGTGCCACCGATCGTGGGGCAGGCGAGCAGTACTTC
D gene: TRBD1; V gene: TRBV13; J gene: TRBJ1-3; clone size: -; CDR3 protein: CASSLGQGGNTIYF; CDR3 DNA: TGTGCCAGCAGCCTCGGACAGGGAGGAAACACCATATATTTT
D gene: TRBD2; V gene: TRBV7-2; J gene: TRBJ2-1; clone size: -; CDR3 protein: CASSLVSSGGLSEQFF; CDR3 DNA: TGTGCCAGCAGCTTGGTTTCGAGCGGGGGACTCTCTGAGCAGTTCTTC
D gene: -; V gene: TRBV6-4; J gene: TRBJ2-6; clone size: many; CDR3 protein: CASSVNSGTGANVLTF; CDR3 DNA: TGTGCCAGCAGTGTTAACTCAGGGACTGGGGCCAACGTCCTGACTTTC
D gene: TRBD2; V gene: TRBV4-3; J gene: TRBJ2-7; clone size: -; CDR3 protein: CASSQETIAGEQYF; CDR3 DNA: TGCGCCAGCAGCCAAGAGACGATAGCGGGGGAGCAGTACTTC
D gene: -; V gene: TRBV7-9; J gene: TRBJ2-7; clone size: -; CDR3 protein: CSSSLTGNSYEQYF; CDR3 DNA: TGTTCCAGCAGCCTAACAGGGAACTCCTACGAGCAGTACTTC
D gene: TRBD2; V gene: TRBV7-8; J gene: TRBJ2-4; clone size: -; CDR3 protein: CASSLKAGLAKNIQYF; CDR3 DNA: TGTGCCAGCAGCTTAAAAGCGGGGCTAGCCAAAAACATTCAGTACTTC
D gene: TRBD1; V gene: TRBV18; J gene: TRBJ1-1; clone size: -; CDR3 protein: CASSPGQGIGNTEAFF; CDR3 DNA: TGTGCCAGCTCACCGGGACAGGGGATTGGTAACACTGAAGCTTTCTTT
D gene: TRBD1; V gene: TRBV7-8; J gene: TRBJ2-7; clone size: -; CDR3 protein: CASRPTGTGAFADEQYF; CDR3 DNA: TGTGCCAGCAGGCCCACTGGGACAGGGGCCTTTGCGGACGAGCAGTACTTC
D gene: -; V gene: TRBV7-2; J gene: TRBJ2-2; clone size: -; CDR3 protein: CASSRGANTGELFF; CDR3 DNA: TGTGCCAGCAGCCGCGGCGCGAACACCGGGGAGCTGTTTTTT
D gene: -; V gene: TRBV4-3; J gene: TRBJ2-7; clone size: few; CDR3 protein: CASSPGGGTGSYEQYF; CDR3 DNA: TGCGCCAGCAGCCCCGGAGGTGGCACGGGCTCCTACGAGCAGTACTTC
D gene: TRBD2; V gene: TRBV29-1; J gene: TRBJ2-7; clone size: -; CDR3 protein: CSVGTSGVSYEQYF; CDR3 DNA: TGCAGCGTCGGGACTAGCGGTGTCTCCTACGAGCAGTACTTC
D gene: TRBD2; V gene: TRBV14; J gene: TRBJ2-4; clone size: few; CDR3 protein: CASSQSGGIRRDIQYF; CDR3 DNA: TGTGCCAGCAGCCAAAGCGGGGGGATAAGGCGTGACATTCAGTACTTC
D gene: TRBD2; V gene: TRBV19; J gene: TRBJ2-3; clone size: -; CDR3 protein: CASSLGVAGTRYF; CDR3 DNA: TGTGCCAGTAGCCTCGGGGTAGCGGGCACGAGGTATTTT
D gene: TRBD2; V gene: TRBV19; J gene: TRBJ2-1; clone size: once; CDR3 protein: CASMWAGVHNEQFF; CDR3 DNA: TGTGCCAGTATGTGGGCGGGAGTGCACAATGAGCAGTTCTTC
D gene: TRBD2; V gene: TRBV28; J gene: TRBJ2-1; clone size: few; CDR3 protein: CASSSLGLAYNEQFF; CDR3 DNA: TGTGCCAGCAGTTCCCTCGGACTAGCGTACAATGAGCAGTTCTTC
D gene: TRBD2; V gene: TRBV7-9; J gene: TRBJ2-3; clone size: -; CDR3 protein: CSSSSGASGNQYF; CDR3 DNA: TGTTCCAGCAGCTCGGGGGCTAGCGGGAACCAGTATTTT
D gene: TRBD2; V gene: TRBV5-1; J gene: TRBJ2-5; clone size: once; CDR3 protein: CASSSTSGRMETQYF; CDR3 DNA: TGCGCCAGCAGCTCCACTAGCGGAAGAATGGAGACCCAGTACTTC
D gene: -; V gene: TRBV6-1; J gene: TRBJ2-7; clone size: -; CDR3 protein: CASRPQGSYEQYF; CDR3 DNA: TGTGCCAGCAGGCCCCAGGGCTCCTACGAGCAGTACTTC
D gene: TRBD1; V gene: TRBV7-2; J gene: TRBJ1-3; clone size: few; CDR3 protein: CASSNTGESGNTIYF; CDR3 DNA: TGTGCCAGCAGCAATACAGGGGAAAGTGGAAACACCATATATTTT
D gene: -; V gene: TRBV4-3; J gene: TRBJ1-2; clone size: few; CDR3 protein: CASSQERQNYGYTF; CDR3 DNA: TGCGCCAGCAGCCAAGAGCGGCAGAACTATGGCTACACCTTC
D gene: TRBD2; V gene: TRBV7-9; J gene: TRBJ2-1; clone size: few; CDR3 protein: CASSSSSSGNEQFF; CDR3 DNA: TGTGCCAGCAGCTCATCCAGTAGCGGGAATGAGCAGTTCTTC
D gene: -; V gene: TRBV28; J gene: TRBJ1-5; clone size: -; CDR3 protein: CASSPPSRVAQPQHF; CDR3 DNA: TGTGCCAGCAGCCCACCCTCCAGGGTCGCTCAGCCCCAGCATTTT
D gene: TRBD1; V gene: TRBV7-9; J gene: TRBJ2-3; clone size: -; CDR3 protein: CSSSPRMTGDHTDTQYF; CDR3 DNA: TGTTCCAGCAGCCCTAGGATGACAGGGGACCACACAGATACGCAGTATTTT
D gene: -; V gene: TRBV5-1; J gene: TRBJ2-7; clone size: -; CDR3 protein: CASSQSSGDSSYEQYF; CDR3 DNA: TGCGCCAGCAGCCAATCCTCAGGGGATAGCTCCTACGAGCAGTACTTC
D gene: TRBD2; V gene: TRBV4-1; J gene: TRBJ2-7; clone size: -; CDR3 protein: CASSQVASGRFYEQYF; CDR3 DNA: TGCGCCAGCAGCCAAGTCGCTAGCGGGAGATTCTACGAGCAGTACTTC
D gene: TRBD1; V gene: TRBV4-3; J gene: TRBJ1-1; clone size: -; CDR3 protein: CASSGRDRANTEAFF; CDR3 DNA: TGCGCCAGCAGCGGCCGGGACAGGGCTAACACTGAAGCTTTCTTT
D gene: -; V gene: TRBV20-1; J gene: TRBJ2-7; clone size: -; CDR3 protein: CSALGVGGQYF; CDR3 DNA: TGCAGTGCTCTCGGGGTAGGGGGGCAGTACTTC
D gene: TRBD1; V gene: TRBV19; J gene: TRBJ1-2; clone size: -; CDR3 protein: CASRPQGGSDYGYTF; CDR3 DNA: TGTGCCAGTCGGCCCCAGGGGGGCTCAGACTATGGCTACACCTTC
D gene: -; V gene: TRBV19; J gene: TRBJ2-6; clone size: once; CDR3 protein: CASSSGNFASGANVLTF; CDR3 DNA: TGTGCCAGTAGCTCAGGGAATTTCGCGTCTGGGGCCAACGTCCTGACTTTC
D gene: -; V gene: TRBV10-1; J gene: TRBJ1-1; clone size: -; CDR3 protein: CASSEEGARRAFF; CDR3 DNA: TGCGCCAGCAGTGAGGAGGGAGCCCGGAGGGCTTTCTTT
D gene: TRBD1; V gene: TRBV9; J gene: TRBJ1-1; clone size: few; CDR3 protein: CASSVGNRGLENTEAFF; CDR3 DNA: TGTGCCAGCAGCGTAGGGAACAGGGGGCTGGAGAACACTGAAGCTTTCTTT
D gene: -; V gene: TRBV5-6; J gene: TRBJ2-1; clone size: -; CDR3 protein: CASSPLQGRISYNEQFF; CDR3 DNA: TGTGCCAGCAGCCCCCTGCAGGGTAGGATTTCTTACAATGAGCAGTTCTTC
D gene: -; V gene: TRBV7-8; J gene: TRBJ2-5; clone size: -; CDR3 protein: CASSPRGAGAGSQETQYF; CDR3 DNA: TGTGCCAGCAGCCCACGAGGGGCAGGGGCCGGTTCCCAAGAGACCCAGTACTTC
D gene: -; V gene: TRBV29-1; J gene: TRBJ2-2; clone size: once; CDR3 protein: CSVPGYAGTGELFF; CDR3 DNA: TGCAGCGTCCCGGGGTACGCTGGCACCGGGGAGCTGTTTTTT
D gene: -; V gene: TRBV2; J gene: TRBJ1-3; clone size: -; CDR3 protein: CASSETRSGNTIYF; CDR3 DNA: TGTGCCAGCAGTGAAACACGTTCTGGAAACACCATATATTTT
D gene: -; V gene: TRBV19; J gene: TRBJ1-5; clone size: once; CDR3 protein: CASRPWTGNQPQHF; CDR3 DNA: TGTGCCAGCCGCCCTTGGACAGGCAATCAGCCCCAGCATTTT